This T cell receptor (beta chain) was retrieved from a study of T cell repertoires in cytomegalovirus infection. Trimming took 7 bases from V and 5 from J; bases not matched to a gene: 12. This CDR3 spans 15 amino acids. CDR1 is MNHEY and CDR2 is SVGEGT in the germline V gene. From the reads, TCRdb called clonotypes with MiXCR, one entry per CDR3 protein. The table lists 450,000 to 650,000 distinct CDR3 sequences, less than 30% of them singletons. In its sample, this clonotype was seen a few times. What it binds is not known. Notes on the study in general: Clonotype analysis showed dominance of the ex vivo response by HLA-C-restricted CMV-specific TCR beta clonotypes. Pooled public TCR beta family frequency picked out CMV carriers with the relevant HLA.

The chain employs TRBV6-2 or TRBV6-3 and TRBJ2-5; 8 nucleotides agree with TRBD1. Sample: PBMCs. The clonotype comes from a human donor in good health (CMV status not recorded). Some clones in this sample may be carry-over from other donors' samples. Written as DNA, the CDR3 is TGTGCCAGCAAAACCCCGGGACAGGTTTCGGAGACCCAGTACTTC. Translated: CASKTPGQVSETQYF.